Below, one T cell receptor beta chain is given with its context. The target antigen is unknown. There was relapse after autologous stem cell transplantation in every patient, and there was variation in brentuximab vedotin exposure. Complete response, partial response or progressive disease constituted the best responses recorded. This sample is part of a study of PD-1 blockade in classical Hodgkin lymphoma. Deletions cut 1 base from V and 9 bases from J, with 16 bases between. The CDR3 extends over 15 amino acids. Germline V CDR1 and CDR2: SGHTA, FQGNSA. TCRdb keeps only in-frame clones here, not all; method: immunoSEQ multiplex PCR. The sample lists about 76,000 clones, about nine tenths occurring once. Study conclusions and caveats: CD4+ but not CD8+ TCR diversity rose significantly by C4D1. Why repertoires differed is undefined; disease activity or prior therapy possibly contributed. Lower baseline TCR diversity was reported for newly diagnosed patients than for healthy donors.

This receptor was obtained from a human donor with classical Hodgkin lymphoma. Specimen: peripheral blood mononuclear cells (PBMCs), collected at baseline. The genes are TRBV7-2 and TRBJ1-5, with a possible D match to TRBD1 (5 bases). CDR3: CASSLDPGANLPQHF. Written as DNA, the CDR3 is TGTGCCAGCAGCTTAGATCCCGGGGCGAATTTGCCCCAGCATTTT. Variable domain in full (rest from reference TRBV7-2 and TRBJ1-5): GAGVSQSPSNKVTEKGKDVELRCDPISGHTALYWYRQSLGQGLEFLIYFQGNSAPDKSGLPSDRFSAERTGGSVSTLTIQRTQQEDSAVYLCASSLDPGANLPQHFGDGTRLSIL.